A single sample gave rise to the 11 T cell receptor beta chains below, sequenced in a study of graft-versus-host responses after intestinal transplantation. The antigens for these receptors are not known. Some clones are missing from TCRdb's copy, which holds only in-frame ones; the method was immunoSEQ multiplex PCR. The data show approximately 90,000 clones, around 83% seen once. The sample consisted of unstimulated CD4+ T cells sorted from spleen or lymph node cells, taken before intestinal transplant. The receptor source for this set is a human donor who received an intestinal transplant.

The chain employs TRBV10-3 and TRBJ2-1; D may be TRBD2 (5 bases). V shed 0 bases and J shed 10 bases, with 7 bases lying between them. The CDR3 length is 12 residues. CDR1 and CDR2 (germline): ENHRY, SYGVKD. The CDR3 sequence is CAISESSAEQFF. The CDR3, as DNA: TGTGCCATCAGTGAGTCTAGCGCCGAGCAGTTCTTC.

V usage is TRBV5-1 and J usage is TRBJ2-7; maybe TRBD1 (5 bases). CDR1 and CDR2 (germline): SGHRS, YFSETQ. The ends were cut back, 0 bases at V and 0 bases at J, with 13 bases in the middle. The CDR3 contains 16 residues. In DNA form, the CDR3 reads TGCGCCAGCAGCTTGGAGGGGCCAGATAGCTCCTACGAGCAGTACTTC. Translating gives CASSLEGPDSSYEQYF.

The rearrangement links TRBV6-7 to TRBJ2-7, with TRBD2 matching over 8 bases. TRBV6-7 is recorded as an ORF, its role being uncertain. After removal of 2 bases from V and 3 bases from J, the junction contained 9 bases not matched to a gene. The CDR3 loop spans 16 amino acids. The CDR3 DNA sequence: TGTGCCAGCAGTTACGTCAGCAGCGGGGGTATCTACGAGCAGTACTTC. Amino acids: CASSYVSSGGIYEQYF.

This clone has more than one count but fewer than ten. The chain has TRBV4-1 and TRBJ2-7; 9 bases are shared with TRBD1. Germline V CDR1 and CDR2: MGHRA, YSYEKL. Germline trimming cut 3 bases from V and 6 bases from J; bases unmatched to any gene: 12. The CDR3 length is 16 residues. The CDR3 DNA reads TGCGCCAGCAGCCATCCTAAGGGACAGGGCCTCGGCGAGCAGTACTTC. Its protein is CASSHPKGQGLGEQYF.

This clone was observed a handful of times. V gene TRBV6-5 combines with J gene TRBJ1-1, with D possibly matching TRBD1 (5 bases). The CDR3 consists of 15 residues. V lost 0 bases, J lost 0 bases, and 8 bases lay in between. The germline V gene encodes CDR1 MNHEY and CDR2 SVGAGI. The CDR3 sequence: CASSYSSGLNTEAFF. The CDR3 nucleotides are TGTGCCAGCAGTTACTCGTCAGGGCTGAACACTGAAGCTTTCTTT.

V and J are TRBV18 and TRBJ2-2; 7 nucleotides match TRBD1. This CDR3 region has 15 residues. The V gene end was trimmed by 2 bases and the J gene end by 5 bases; junction bases not matched to a gene: 5. The germline gives CDR1 KGHSH, CDR2 LQKENI. The CDR3, as DNA: TGTGCCAGCTCACCAACAGGGGCAAGGACCGGGGAGCTGTTTTTT. Translated, it gives CASSPTGARTGELFF.

This sequence joins TRBV27 and TRBJ2-2; D is perhaps TRBD2 (6 bases). The CDR3 runs to 15 residues. CDR1 and CDR2 from the germline V gene are MNHEY and SMNVEV (reference sequence). Trimming took 7 bases from V and 3 from J, leaving 15 bases between them. CDR3 amino acids: CASTRDWGDTGELFF. The CDR3 nucleotides read TGTGCCAGCACTCGAGATTGGGGGGACACCGGGGAGCTGTTTTTT.

This clone has only a few counts. The chain combines TRBV19 with TRBJ2-1, with 7 bases matching TRBD1. V lost 1 base to trimming and J lost 7 bases; unmatched junction nucleotides: 7. CDR3 size: 15 residues. Per germline, CDR1 LNHDA and CDR2 SQIVND (reference sequence). Here the CDR3 DNA reads TGTGCCAGTAGTATAGCCCCTAGGGGGCGGAATGAGCAGTTCTTC. This gives the protein CASSIAPRGRNEQFF.

The V and J genes are TRBV5-6 and TRBJ2-3; no clear D gene. The CDR3 runs to 16 residues. Germline V CDR1 and CDR2: SGHDT, YYEEEE. Trimming stripped 0 bases from V and 1 base from J, with 12 bases between. The CDR3 region has the DNA TGTGCCAGCAGCTTGGCAGGATCGGCACGCACAGATACGCAGTATTTT. Encoded protein: CASSLAGSARTDTQYF.

With regard to this clone: In the same sample, other DNA sequences code for this CDR3. This chain connects TRBV9 to TRBJ2-4, with TRBD1 matching 8 bases. The CDR3 sequence is 16 residues long. V lost 3 bases to trimming and J lost 0 bases; unmatched junction nucleotides: 5. Germline CDR1 is SGDLS and CDR2 is YYNGEE. CDR3 sequence: CASSAGQGLAKNIQYF. As DNA, the CDR3 is TGTGCCAGCAGCGCAGGACAGGGCCTAGCCAAAAACATTCAGTACTTC.

The chain carries TRBV6-1 and TRBJ2-1; 16 nucleotides agree with TRBD2. The CDR3 is 15 residues long. CDR1 MNHNS and CDR2 SASEGT come from the germline V gene. V was clipped by 6 bases and J by 4 bases; unmatched bases: 0. In nucleotides, the CDR3 is TGTGCCAGCAGGGGACTAGCGGGGGGGTACAATGAGCAGTTCTTC. It encodes CASRGLAGGYNEQFF.